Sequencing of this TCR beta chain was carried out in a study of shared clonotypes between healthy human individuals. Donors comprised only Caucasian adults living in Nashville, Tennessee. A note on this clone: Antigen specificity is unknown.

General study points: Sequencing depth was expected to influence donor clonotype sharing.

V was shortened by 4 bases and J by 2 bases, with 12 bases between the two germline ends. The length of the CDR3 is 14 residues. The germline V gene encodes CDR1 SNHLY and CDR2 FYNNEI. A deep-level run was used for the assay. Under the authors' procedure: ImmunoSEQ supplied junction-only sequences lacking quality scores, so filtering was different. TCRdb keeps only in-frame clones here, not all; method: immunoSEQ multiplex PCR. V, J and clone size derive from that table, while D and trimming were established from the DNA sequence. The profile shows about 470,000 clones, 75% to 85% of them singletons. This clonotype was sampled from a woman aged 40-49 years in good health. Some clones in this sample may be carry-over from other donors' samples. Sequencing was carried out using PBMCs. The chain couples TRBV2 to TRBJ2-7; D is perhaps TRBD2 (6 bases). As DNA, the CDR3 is TGTGCCAGCAGTGGTGGCGGGGCCCCCTACGAGCAGTACTTC. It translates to CASSGGGAPYEQYF.